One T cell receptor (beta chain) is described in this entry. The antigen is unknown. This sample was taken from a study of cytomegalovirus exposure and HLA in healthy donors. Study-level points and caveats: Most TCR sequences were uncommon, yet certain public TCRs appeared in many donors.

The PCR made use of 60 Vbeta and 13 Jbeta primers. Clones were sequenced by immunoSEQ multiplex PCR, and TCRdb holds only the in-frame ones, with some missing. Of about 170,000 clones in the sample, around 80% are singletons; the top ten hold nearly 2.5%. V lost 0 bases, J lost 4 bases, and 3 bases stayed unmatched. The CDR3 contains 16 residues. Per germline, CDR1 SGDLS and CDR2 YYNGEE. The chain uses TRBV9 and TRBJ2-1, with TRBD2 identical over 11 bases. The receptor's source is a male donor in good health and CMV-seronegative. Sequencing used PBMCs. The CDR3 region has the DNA TGTGCCAGCAGCGTAGATAGACTAGCGGGGTACAATGAGCAGTTCTTC. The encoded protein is CASSVDRLAGYNEQFF.